This T cell receptor beta chain stems from a study of CXCR3-negative and CXCR3-positive naive CD8 T cells. Libraries were UMI-labeled 5' RACE TRB cDNA. TCRdb reanalyzed the 5' RACE reads and collapses them to one entry per CDR3 protein, without DNA. Reported are more than 20,000 distinct CDR3 sequences; the ten largest clones contain less than 5%. The CDR3 length is 11 residues. Germline lookup yields CDR1 SQVTM and CDR2 ANQGSEA. The genes are TRBV29-1 and TRBJ2-7; without DNA, the TCRdb call of TRBD2 cannot be checked. This clonotype originated in a human donor in good health. Some clones in this sample may be carry-over from other donors' samples. Sequenced sample: naive CXCR3- CD8+ T cells from blood. Subset meaning: CD45RO-CCR7+CD27+CD95- naive CD8+ T cells lacking CXCR3 (TNR3-). The CDR3 reads CSVGAWSEQYF.